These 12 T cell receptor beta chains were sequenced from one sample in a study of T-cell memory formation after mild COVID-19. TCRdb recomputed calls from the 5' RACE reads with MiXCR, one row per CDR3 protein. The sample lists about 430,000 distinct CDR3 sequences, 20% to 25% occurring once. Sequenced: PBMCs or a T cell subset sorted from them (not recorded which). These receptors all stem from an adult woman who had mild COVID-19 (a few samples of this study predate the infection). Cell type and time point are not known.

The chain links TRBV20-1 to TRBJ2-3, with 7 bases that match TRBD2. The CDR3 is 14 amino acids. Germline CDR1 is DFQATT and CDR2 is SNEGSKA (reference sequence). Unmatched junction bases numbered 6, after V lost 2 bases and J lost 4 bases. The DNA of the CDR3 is TGCAGTGCTAGACCCCGGGGAGGGGCAGATACGCAGTATTTT. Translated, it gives CSARPRGGADTQYF.

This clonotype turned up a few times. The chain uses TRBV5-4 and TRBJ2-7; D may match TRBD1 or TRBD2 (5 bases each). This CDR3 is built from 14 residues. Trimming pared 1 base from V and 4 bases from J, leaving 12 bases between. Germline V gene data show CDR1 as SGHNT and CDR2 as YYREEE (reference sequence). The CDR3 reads CASSLMGPFYEQYF. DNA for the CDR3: TGTGCCAGCAGCTTGATGGGACCGTTTTACGAGCAGTACTTC.

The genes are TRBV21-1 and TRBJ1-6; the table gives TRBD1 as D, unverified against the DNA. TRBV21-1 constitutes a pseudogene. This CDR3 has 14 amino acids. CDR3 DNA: TGTGCCAGCAGGAAGGGACAGGGCACTTCACCCCTCCACTTT. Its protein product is CASRKGQGTSPLHF.

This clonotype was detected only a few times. The CDR3: CASSLGIGTGDYEQYF. Here the CDR3 DNA reads TGTGCCAGCAGCTTGGGCATCGGGACAGGGGACTACGAGCAGTACTTC. The rearrangement links TRBV5-5 to TRBJ2-7, with 10 bases identical to TRBD1. CDR3 length: 16 amino acids. Germline V gene lookup returns CDR1 SGHKS and CDR2 YYEKEE (reference sequence). Trimming at V came to 0 bases and at J to 3 bases, leaving 6 bases not matched to a gene. Drawing the rest from reference TRBV5-5 and TRBJ2-7, the complete variable domain is DAGVTQSPTHLIKTRGQQVTLRCSPISGHKSVSWYQQVLGQGPQFIFQYYEKEERGRGNFPDRFSARQFPNYSSELNVNALLLGDSALYLCASSLGIGTGDYEQYFGPGTRLTVT.

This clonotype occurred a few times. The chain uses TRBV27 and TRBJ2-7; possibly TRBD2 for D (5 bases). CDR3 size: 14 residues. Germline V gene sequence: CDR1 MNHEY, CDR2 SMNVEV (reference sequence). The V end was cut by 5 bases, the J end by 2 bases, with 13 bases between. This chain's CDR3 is CASSPEGGPYEQYF. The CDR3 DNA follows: TGTGCCAGCAGTCCCGAGGGCGGCCCCTACGAGCAGTACTTC.

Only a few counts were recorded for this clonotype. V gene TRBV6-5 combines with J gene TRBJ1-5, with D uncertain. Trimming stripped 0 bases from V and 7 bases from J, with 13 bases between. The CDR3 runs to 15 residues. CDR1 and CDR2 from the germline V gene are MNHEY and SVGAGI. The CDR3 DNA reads TGTGCCAGCAGTTACTCACGGAACAACGCGCAGCCCCAGCATTTT. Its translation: CASSYSRNNAQPQHF.

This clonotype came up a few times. CDR3 protein: CASTESVAYNEQFF. As DNA, the CDR3 is TGTGCCAGCACGGAGAGCGTCGCCTACAATGAGCAGTTCTTC. The rearrangement joins TRBV6-6 to TRBJ2-1; D is unresolved. Trimming cost V 7 bases and J 2 bases, with 12 bases left between them. The CDR3 consists of 14 residues. Germline CDR1 reads MNHNY; CDR2 reads SVGAGI (reference sequence).

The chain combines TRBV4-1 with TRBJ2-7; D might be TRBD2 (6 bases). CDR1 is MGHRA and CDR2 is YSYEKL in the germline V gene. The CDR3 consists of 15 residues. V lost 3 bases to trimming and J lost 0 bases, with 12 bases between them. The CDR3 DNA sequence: TGCGCCAGCAGCCACCCCGGGGGAAGCTCCTACGAGCAGTACTTC. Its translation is CASSHPGGSSYEQYF.

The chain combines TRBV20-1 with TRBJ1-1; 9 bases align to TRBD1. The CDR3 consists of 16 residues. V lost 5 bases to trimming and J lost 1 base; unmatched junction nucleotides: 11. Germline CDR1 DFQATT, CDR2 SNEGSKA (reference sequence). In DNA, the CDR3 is TGCAGTGCTCACCCCCCGGGACAGGGCTGGAACACTGAAGCTTTCTTT. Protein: CSAHPPGQGWNTEAFF.

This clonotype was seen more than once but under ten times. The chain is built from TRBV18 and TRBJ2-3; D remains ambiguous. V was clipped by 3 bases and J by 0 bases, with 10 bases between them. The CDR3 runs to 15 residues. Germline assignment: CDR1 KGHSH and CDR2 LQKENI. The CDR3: CASSPAYLSTDTQYF. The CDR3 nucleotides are TGTGCCAGCTCACCTGCCTATTTGAGCACAGATACGCAGTATTTT.

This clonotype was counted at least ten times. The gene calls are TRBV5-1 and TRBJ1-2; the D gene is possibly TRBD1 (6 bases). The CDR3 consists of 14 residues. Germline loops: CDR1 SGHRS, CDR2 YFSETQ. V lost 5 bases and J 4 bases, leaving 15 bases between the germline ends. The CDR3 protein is CASSKEGGSYGYTF. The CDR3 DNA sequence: TGCGCCAGCAGTAAGGAGGGGGGTTCCTATGGCTACACCTTC.

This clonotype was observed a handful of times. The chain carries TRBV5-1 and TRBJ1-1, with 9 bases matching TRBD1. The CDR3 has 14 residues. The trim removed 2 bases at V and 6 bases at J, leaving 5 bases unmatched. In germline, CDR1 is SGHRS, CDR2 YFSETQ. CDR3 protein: CASSFDRGMAEAFF. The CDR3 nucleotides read TGCGCCAGCAGCTTCGACAGGGGGATGGCTGAAGCTTTCTTT.